The rows below give T cell receptor beta chains drawn from one sample of a study of low-dose radiotherapy and immunotherapy resistance in tumors. TCRdb itself ran the reads through MiXCR, one entry per CDR3 protein. The profile shows about 39,000 distinct CDR3 sequences, 20% to 25% of them singletons. The sequencing used PBMCs, collected after low-dose radiotherapy plus immunotherapy. These TCRs come from a female donor with ovarian cancer. Both conserved end residues are part of each CDR3. D genes are given only for firm matches. Some rows have no size entry. The others give once, few or many, or a class for an expanded clone.

abundance: many; v_gene: TRBV6-5; j_gene: TRBJ1-6; d_gene: .; CDR3nt: TGTGCCAGCAGTTACGCGTCTCTGGGAAATTCACCCCTCCACTTT; CDR3aa: CASSYASLGNSPLHF
abundance: many; v_gene: TRBV12-3/TRBV12-4; j_gene: TRBJ1-1; d_gene: TRBD1; CDR3nt: TGTGCCAGCAGTTTTGGGACAGGGGTCACTGAAGCTTTCTTT; CDR3aa: CASSFGTGVTEAFF
abundance: many; v_gene: TRBV28; j_gene: TRBJ1-6; d_gene: .; CDR3nt: TGTGCCAGCAGTTTCAATTCACCCCTCCACTTT; CDR3aa: CASSFNSPLHF
abundance: many; v_gene: TRBV2; j_gene: TRBJ2-3; d_gene: TRBD2; CDR3nt: TGTGCCAGCAGGACTAGCGGGAGCACAGATACGCAGTATTTT; CDR3aa: CASRTSGSTDTQYF
abundance: many; v_gene: TRBV27; j_gene: TRBJ2-3; d_gene: .; CDR3nt: TGTGCCAGCAGTTTTTGGGGGAGCACAGATACGCAGTATTTT; CDR3aa: CASSFWGSTDTQYF
abundance: many; v_gene: TRBV10-3; j_gene: TRBJ2-5; d_gene: .; CDR3nt: TGTGCCATCAGTGATAACAGCCAAGAGACCCAGTACTTC; CDR3aa: CAISDNSQETQYF
abundance: few; v_gene: TRBV28; j_gene: TRBJ1-5; d_gene: .; CDR3nt: TGTGCCACAGGCGATAGCAATCAGCCCCAGCATTTT; CDR3aa: CATGDSNQPQHF
abundance: medium-sized; v_gene: TRBV12-5; j_gene: TRBJ2-1; d_gene: .; CDR3nt: TGTGCTAGTGGTGCCACCGGCCGGACAGACAATGAGCAGTTCTTC; CDR3aa: CASGATGRTDNEQFF
abundance: many; v_gene: TRBV24-1; j_gene: TRBJ2-1; d_gene: .; CDR3nt: TGTGCCACCAGTGATTTTCACGTGGGAGATGAGCAGTTCTTC; CDR3aa: CATSDFHVGDEQFF
abundance: many; v_gene: TRBV29-1; j_gene: TRBJ2-1; d_gene: TRBD2; CDR3nt: TGCAGCGTTGGCGGGGGCAATGAGCAGTTCTTC; CDR3aa: CSVGGGNEQFF
abundance: many; v_gene: TRBV25-1; j_gene: TRBJ1-1; d_gene: .; CDR3nt: TGTGCCAGCAGTGAGACCTCTTATCGGACAAGCACTGAAGCTTTCTTT; CDR3aa: CASSETSYRTSTEAFF
abundance: .; v_gene: TRBV5-5; j_gene: TRBJ2-6; d_gene: .; CDR3nt: TGTGCCAGCAGCGCCGGTTACTCTGGGGCCAACGTCGTGACTTTC; CDR3aa: CASSAGYSGANVVTF